This T cell receptor beta chain is drawn from a study of beta chain features in type 1 diabetes. What was sequenced were expressed TCRB transcripts, since all of the isolated RNA had been reverse transcribed. The protocol was immunoSEQ multiplex PCR, while the TCRdb copy is restricted to in-frame clones and leaves out a portion. The sample contains hundreds of thousands of clones, under 70% of which appear only once. Turning to this clone: Its cognate antigen is unknown.

Notes on the study in general: Patients and controls would share equally any PCR tilt toward shorter templates.

The sequencing sample was made of naive CD4+ T cells from blood. The clonotype was recovered from a man younger than 45 in good health.

The CDR3 reads CAFDRGYTDTQYF. The CDR3 nucleotides are TGTGCCTTTGACAGGGGATACACAGATACGCAGTATTTT. The J gene is TRBJ2-3, the V gene TRBV30, with TRBD1 identical over 8 bases. This CDR3 is 13 amino acids long. J lost 2 bases, V lost 7 bases, and 5 bases had no gene match. Looked up from germline, CDR1 is GTSNPN and CDR2 is SVGIG (reference sequence). The full variable domain, completed using reference TRBV30 and TRBJ2-3, is SQTIHQWPATLVQPVGSPLSLECTVEGTSNPNLYWYRQAAGRGLQLLFYSVGIGQISSEVPQNLSASRPQDRQFILSSKKLLLSDSGFYLCAFDRGYTDTQYFGPGTRLTVL.